The 6 T cell receptor beta chains presented below share a single source sample, sequenced in a study of CD8 T cells in ankylosing spondylitis. TCRdb independently ran MiXCR on the 5' RACE reads; one entry per CDR3 protein. The table has 200,000 to 300,000 distinct CDR3 sequences, about 11% seen once. The sample consisted of blood, either unsorted or a sorted T cell fraction (not recorded which). The receptor set was obtained from a male donor with ankylosing spondylitis or in good health (not recorded which).

This clonotype was observed a few times. A much larger clone is a single base away; this may be a read error. J is TRBJ2-5 and V is TRBV20-1; 11 bases align to TRBD2. This CDR3 has 16 amino acids. Per the germline V gene, CDR1 is DFQATT and CDR2 is SNEGSKA (reference sequence). CDR3 amino acids: CCARDLLAGDRETQYF. In DNA, the CDR3 is TGCTGTGCTAGAGATTTACTAGCGGGAGATCGAGAGACCCAGTACTTC.

This clonotype was recorded at least ten times. This chain links TRBV15 with TRBJ1-1; D uncertain. V was cut by 5 bases and J by 0 bases, with 13 bases left in between. This CDR3 region has 15 residues. Per germline, CDR1 LNHNV and CDR2 YYDKDF (reference sequence). The CDR3 spells CATSPSKEMNTEAFF. DNA for the CDR3: TGTGCCACCAGCCCAAGTAAGGAAATGAACACTGAAGCTTTCTTT.

This clonotype has a handful of counts. V gene TRBV6-2 or TRBV6-3 combines with J gene TRBJ2-3, with D uncertain. Between the trimmed V and J ends, which lost 2 bases and 4 bases, there was a span of 7 bases. CDR1 is MNHEY and CDR2 is SVGEGT in the germline V gene. The CDR3 has 13 residues. The CDR3 here is CASSYGWADTQYF. CDR3 sequence (DNA): TGTGCCAGCAGTTACGGCTGGGCAGATACGCAGTATTTT.

This clonotype was seen ten or more times. The rearrangement links TRBV29-1 to TRBJ2-1, with D possibly being TRBD1 (8 bases). Germline-derived CDR1 and CDR2 are SQVTM and ANQGSEA. V was cut by 7 bases and J by 8 bases, with 21 bases left in between. The CDR3 spans 14 residues. CDR3 sequence (DNA): TGCAGCGCCCGGGTCCGGACAGGGAGGGATGAGCAGTTCTTC. It is translated as CSARVRTGRDEQFF.

This clonotype was found many times. The chain couples TRBV7-2 to TRBJ2-3; D unresolved. CDR1 and CDR2 from the germline V gene are SGHTA and FQGNSA. V was pared by 5 bases and J by 0 bases, with 12 bases between. The CDR3 length is 15 residues. The CDR3 loop reads CASSQGRPSTDTQYF. The CDR3 region has the DNA TGTGCCAGCAGCCAAGGCAGGCCTAGCACAGATACGCAGTATTTT.

This clonotype showed up many times. This chain joins TRBV5-1 and TRBJ2-1; perhaps TRBD1 as D (6 bases). Trimming took off 3 bases at V and 7 bases at J, with 11 bases between the two ends. CDR3 length: 13 amino acids. Germline V CDR1 and CDR2: SGHRS, YFSETQ. CDR3 nucleotide sequence: TGCGCCAGCAGCTACGGGACACCGAATGAGCAGTTCTTC. Translating gives CASSYGTPNEQFF.